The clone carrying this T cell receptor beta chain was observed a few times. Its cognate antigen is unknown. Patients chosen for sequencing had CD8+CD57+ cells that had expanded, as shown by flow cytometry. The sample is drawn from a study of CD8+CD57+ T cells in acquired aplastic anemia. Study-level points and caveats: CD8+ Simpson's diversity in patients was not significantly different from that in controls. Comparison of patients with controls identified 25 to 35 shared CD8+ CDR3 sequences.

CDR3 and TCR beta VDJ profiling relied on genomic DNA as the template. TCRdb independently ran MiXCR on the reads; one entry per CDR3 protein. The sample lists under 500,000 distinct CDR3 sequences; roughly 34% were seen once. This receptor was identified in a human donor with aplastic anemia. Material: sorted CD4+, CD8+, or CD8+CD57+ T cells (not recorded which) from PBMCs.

CDR3 coding DNA: TGTGCCAGCAGTCCAAGACAGGGGGAAAATCAGCCCCAGCATTTT. It encodes CASSPRQGENQPQHF. The chain joins TRBV27 to TRBJ1-5, with 9 bases lining up with TRBD1. V lost 5 bases and J lost 4; bases outside the gene matches: 6. CDR3 length: 15 residues. CDR1 and CDR2 from the germline V gene are MNHEY and SMNVEV (reference sequence).